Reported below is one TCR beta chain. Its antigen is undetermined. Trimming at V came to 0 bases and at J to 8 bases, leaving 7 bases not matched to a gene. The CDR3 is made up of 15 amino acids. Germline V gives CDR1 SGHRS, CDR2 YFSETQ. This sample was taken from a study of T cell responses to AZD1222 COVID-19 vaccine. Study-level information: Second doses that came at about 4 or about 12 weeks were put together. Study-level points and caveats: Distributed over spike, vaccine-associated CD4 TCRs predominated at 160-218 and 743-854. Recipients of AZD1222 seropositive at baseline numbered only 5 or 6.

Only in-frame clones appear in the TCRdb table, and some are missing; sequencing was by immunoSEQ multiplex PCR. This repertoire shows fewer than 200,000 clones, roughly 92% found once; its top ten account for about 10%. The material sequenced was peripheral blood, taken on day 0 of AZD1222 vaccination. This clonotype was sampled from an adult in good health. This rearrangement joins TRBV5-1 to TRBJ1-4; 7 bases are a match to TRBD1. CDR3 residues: CASSLAGGGKEKLFF. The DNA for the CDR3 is TGCGCCAGCAGCTTGGCCGGAGGGGGCAAGGAAAAACTGTTTTTT. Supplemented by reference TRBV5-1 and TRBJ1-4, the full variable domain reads KAGVTQTPRYLIKTRGQQVTLSCSPISGHRSVSWYQQTPGQGLQFLFEYFSETQRNKGNFPGRFSGRQFSNSRSEMNVSTLELGDSALYLCASSLAGGGKEKLFFGSGTQLSVL.